One sample yielded the 23 T cell receptor beta chains listed below, sequenced in a study of T cell repertoires in cytomegalovirus infection. TCRdb used MiXCR to reprocess the reads, holding one entry per CDR3 protein. The data contain about 360,000 distinct CDR3 sequences, 15% to 20% of them singletons. The specimen sequenced was PBMCs. The source of these receptors is a human donor in good health (CMV status not recorded). Some clones in this sample may be carry-over from other donors' samples.

The chain is built from TRBV6-6 and TRBJ2-1, with D uncertain. The V gene's germline CDR1 is MNHNY and CDR2 SVGAGI (reference sequence). Trimming took 3 bases from V and 7 from J, leaving 4 bases between them. This CDR3 has 11 residues. The CDR3 sequence: CASSYLNEQFF. The CDR3 nucleotides read TGTGCCAGCAGTTATCTGAATGAGCAGTTCTTC.

This CDR3 is CASSVGGGSGANVLTF. The CDR3 bases are TGTGCCAGCAGCGTAGGGGGAGGGTCTGGGGCCAACGTCCTGACTTTC. The J gene is TRBJ2-6, the V gene TRBV9; 7 bases match TRBD2. V dropped 0 bases and J dropped 1; count of bases not matched to a gene: 1. From germline, CDR1 is SGDLS and CDR2 YYNGEE. The CDR3 is 16 amino acids.

The chain combines TRBV5-5 with TRBJ2-7, with 7 bases aligning to TRBD1. This CDR3 comprises 13 residues. With 4 bases clipped from V and 6 bases from J, the junction kept 7 bases outside the gene matches. Germline V gene lookup returns CDR1 SGHKS and CDR2 YYEKEE (reference sequence). This CDR3 is CASSLVPGGEQYF. The CDR3 DNA sequence: TGTGCCAGCAGCCTTGTTCCAGGGGGCGAGCAGTACTTC.

The rearrangement joins TRBV18 to TRBJ2-1, with 8 bases that match TRBD2. Looked up from germline, CDR1 is KGHSH and CDR2 is LQKENI. This CDR3 spans 16 amino acids. Trimming removed 2 bases from V and 5 bases from J; junction bases left unmatched: 8. The CDR3 loop is CASSPAGGPLHNEQFF. The CDR3 DNA is TGTGCCAGCTCACCAGCGGGGGGCCCTTTACACAATGAGCAGTTCTTC.

This clonotype has a handful of counts. This chain links TRBV6-2 or TRBV6-3 with TRBJ2-4; D gene unclear. This CDR3 has 15 residues. Germline values: CDR1 MNHEY, CDR2 SVGEGT. Trimming took 0 bases from V and 2 from J, leaving 8 bases between them. The CDR3: CASSYSSKTKNIQYF. Here the CDR3 DNA reads TGTGCCAGCAGTTACTCAAGCAAGACCAAAAACATTCAGTACTTC.

This clonotype showed up just a few times. The chain is built from TRBV7-2 and TRBJ2-3; the D gene is possibly TRBD2 (6 bases). V was trimmed by 3 bases and J by 8 bases, leaving 12 bases between them. CDR3 size: 13 residues. Germline CDR1 is SGHTA and CDR2 is FQGNSA. The CDR3 DNA reads TGTGCCAGCAGCTTCACTAGCTCTGGTACGCAGTATTTT. Its protein product is CASSFTSSGTQYF. Variable domain in full (rest from reference TRBV7-2 and TRBJ2-3): GAGVSQSPSNKVTEKGKDVELRCDPISGHTALYWYRQSLGQGLEFLIYFQGNSAPDKSGLPSDRFSAERTGGSVSTLTIQRTQQEDSAVYLCASSFTSSGTQYFGPGTRLTVL.

The chain recombines TRBV18 with TRBJ1-1; 7 bases agree with TRBD1. The CDR3 is 15 amino acids. Germline assignment: CDR1 KGHSH and CDR2 LQKENI. V lost 3 bases, J lost 3 bases, and 7 bases stayed unmatched. CDR3 nucleotide sequence: TGTGCCAGCTCACCTGTGACAGGGACCTACACTGAAGCTTTCTTT. It translates to CASSPVTGTYTEAFF.

This clonotype was observed a few times. The chain recombines TRBV6-2 or TRBV6-3 with TRBJ2-1; D is uncertain. V was trimmed by 3 bases and J by 0 bases, leaving 12 bases between them. From germline, CDR1 is MNHEY and CDR2 SVGEGT. The CDR3 has 16 residues. CDR3: CASSYTARSSYNEQFF. The CDR3 nucleotides read TGTGCCAGCAGTTATACCGCGAGGAGCTCCTACAATGAGCAGTTCTTC.

This sequence joins TRBV7-2 and TRBJ1-5; D is possibly TRBD1 (6 bases). The CDR3 contains 14 residues. CDR1 is SGHTA and CDR2 is FQGNSA in the germline V gene. V lost 5 bases and J 3 bases, leaving 11 bases between the germline ends. In DNA, the CDR3 is TGTGCCAGCAGCCCAGGGGATTTCAATCAGCCCCAGCATTTT. As protein: CASSPGDFNQPQHF.

The chain carries TRBV20-1 and TRBJ2-1; 8 positions match TRBD2. Germline assignment: CDR1 DFQATT and CDR2 SNEGSKA (reference sequence). Unmatched junction bases numbered 11, after V lost 3 bases and J lost 4 bases. The CDR3 has 16 residues. CDR3 sequence reads: CSASPISGSSYNEQFF. CDR3 in DNA: TGCAGTGCTAGCCCTATCAGCGGGAGTAGTTACAATGAGCAGTTCTTC.

This clonotype appeared a single time. The chain joins TRBV7-2 to TRBJ1-3; the D gene is possibly TRBD1 (5 bases). V lost 1 base and J 0 bases, leaving 13 bases between the germline ends. The CDR3 covers 17 residues. Germline values: CDR1 SGHTA, CDR2 FQGNSA. CDR3 in amino acids: CASSLVGTVSSGNTIYF. The CDR3 DNA is TGTGCCAGCAGCTTAGTAGGGACCGTCAGCTCTGGAAACACCATATATTTT.

Ten or more counts support this clonotype. The rearrangement joins TRBV6-5 to TRBJ1-2; maybe TRBD1 (6 bases). Between the trimmed V and J ends, which lost 8 bases and 8 bases, there was a span of 18 bases. CDR1 MNHEY and CDR2 SVGAGI come from the germline V gene. The CDR3 sequence is 13 residues long. The CDR3 DNA reads as TGTGCCAGCCGGGCCGACCAGGGGCGCGGCTACACCTTC. This sequence encodes CASRADQGRGYTF.

The V and J genes are TRBV2 and TRBJ1-6; unclear D gene. The CDR3 is made up of 13 amino acids. Trimming cost V 3 bases and J 14 bases, with 14 bases left between them. Germline V gene sequence: CDR1 SNHLY, CDR2 FYNNEI. In DNA, the CDR3 is TGTGCCAGCAGTGAGGGCCCTCGTGTTTCCCTCCACTTT. Translating gives CASSEGPRVSLHF.

At least ten counts were recorded for this clonotype. The CDR3 DNA is TGTGCCAGCAGCTTAGGGGGGGGGCAGCTGAACCAAGAGACCCAGTACTTC. Its translation is CASSLGGGQLNQETQYF. This chain joins TRBV7-9 and TRBJ2-5, with a possible D match to TRBD2 (7 bases). Germline CDR1 reads SEHNR; CDR2 reads FQNEAQ (reference sequence). V was pared by 1 base and J by 0 bases, with 15 bases between. The CDR3 runs to 17 residues.

V gene TRBV5-3 combines with J gene TRBJ2-7; TRBD2 might be the D (6 bases). TRBV5-3 is flagged as an ORF with uncertain function. The CDR3 extends over 16 amino acids. Trimming removed 3 bases from V and 3 bases from J, with 19 bases in between. CDR3 nucleotide sequence: TGTGCCAGAAGCTGGGACTTTAGCGCTGTTTGCTACGAGCAGTACTTC. Residues: CARSWDFSAVCYEQYF.

This sequence joins TRBV2 and TRBJ2-5; D might be TRBD2 (6 bases). The V end was cut by 4 bases, the J end by 11 bases, with 14 bases between. The CDR3 spans 12 residues. Germline loops: CDR1 SNHLY, CDR2 FYNNEI. The CDR3 is CASSAGTHRQYF. The CDR3 DNA is TGTGCCAGCAGTGCCGGGACTCATAGACAGTACTTC.

This clonotype was picked up a small number of times. This chain connects TRBV29-1 to TRBJ2-1; TRBD1 matches 10 bases. The CDR3 length is 14 residues. Losses at the gene ends were 7 bases for V and 5 bases for J; bases not matched to a gene: 8. Germline V gives CDR1 SQVTM, CDR2 ANQGSEA. CDR3 amino acids: CSAGRTGGNNEQFF. The CDR3 coding sequence is TGCAGCGCCGGCAGGACAGGGGGGAACAATGAGCAGTTCTTC.

This clonotype was seen repeatedly, ten times or more. CDR3 loop: CASSSYQGPRGEQYF. In DNA, the CDR3 is TGTGCCAGCAGCTCCTATCAGGGGCCCAGAGGGGAGCAGTACTTC. V and J are TRBV7-2 and TRBJ2-7, with D perhaps matching TRBD1 (6 bases). Looked up from germline, CDR1 is SGHTA and CDR2 is FQGNSA. The CDR3 length is 15 residues. Trimming removed 4 bases at V and 7 bases at J, with 20 bases between.

This clonotype was seen at least ten times. The rearrangement joins TRBV7-2 to TRBJ1-2; D gene unclear. This CDR3 region has 14 residues. Germline CDR1 and CDR2: SGHTA and FQGNSA. V shed 7 bases and J shed 2 bases, with 14 bases lying between them. Written as DNA, the CDR3 is TGTGCCAGCACCTCGGGCAGTGGGAACTATGGCTACACCTTC. As protein: CASTSGSGNYGYTF.

This clonotype was seen repeatedly, ten times or more. The CDR3 loop is CASSYDRVSTEAFF. The CDR3 bases are TGTGCCAGCAGCTACGACCGGGTTAGCACTGAAGCTTTCTTT. V and J are TRBV7-2 and TRBJ1-1; D not certain. Germline CDR1 is SGHTA and CDR2 is FQGNSA. There are 14 residues in the CDR3. V lost 4 bases and J lost 4, with 13 bases in between.

The chain carries TRBV20-1 and TRBJ2-2; 10 positions agree with TRBD2. Germline lookup yields CDR1 DFQATT and CDR2 SNEGSKA (reference sequence). The CDR3 has 16 amino acids. V trimming: 6 bases; J trimming: 3 bases; junction bases outside the gene matches: 10. CDR3 DNA sequence: TGCAGTGCCCACACAGCGGGGGGGTATTACACCGGGGAGCTGTTTTTT. Encoded protein: CSAHTAGGYYTGELFF.

This clonotype was observed a handful of times. This rearrangement joins TRBV7-8 to TRBJ2-7, with TRBD2 identical over 7 bases. This CDR3 spans 14 amino acids. Trimming took 5 bases from V and 2 from J; bases not matched to a gene: 6. CDR1 is SGHVS, CDR2 FQNEAQ, per germline. The CDR3 region is CASSRAGRTYEQYF. CDR3 nucleotides: TGTGCCAGCAGCCGAGCGGGGCGAACCTACGAGCAGTACTTC.

This clonotype was counted ten times or more. The rearrangement joins TRBV7-2 to TRBJ1-2; D gene uncertain. Per germline, CDR1 SGHTA and CDR2 FQGNSA. The CDR3 sequence is 13 residues long. V dropped 3 bases and J dropped 2 bases, with 7 bases sitting between them. The CDR3 DNA reads TGTGCCAGCAGCTTGCGGACGAACTATGGCTACACCTTC. Protein product: CASSLRTNYGYTF. The full variable domain, completed using reference TRBV7-2 and TRBJ1-2, is GAGVSQSPSNKVTEKGKDVELRCDPISGHTALYWYRQSLGQGLEFLIYFQGNSAPDKSGLPSDRFSAERTGGSVSTLTIQRTQQEDSAVYLCASSLRTNYGYTFGSGTRLTVV.